One T cell receptor (beta chain) is described in this entry. The antigen is undetermined. RNA transcripts served as template for amplifying TCR beta CDR3 sequences. The first-round RT-PCR employed HTBI primers together with the Qiagen OneStep RT-PCR kit. A multiplex PCR was then performed as the second round. A single record per CDR3 protein comes from TCRdb applying MiXCR to the multiplex PCR reads. The table shows 40,000 to 50,000 distinct CDR3 sequences, with 52% occurring only once. The data belong to a study of Graves' ophthalmopathy and Graves' hyperthyroidism. Study-level results: Most thyroid clonotypes expanded beyond 0.001 frequency were also found in blood. Forecasting of ophthalmopathy progression by the model achieved around 68% sensitivity and 72.22% specificity.

After removal of 8 bases from V and 5 bases from J, the junction contained 11 bases not matched to a gene. The CDR3 contains 15 residues. Per the germline V gene, CDR1 is SNHLY and CDR2 is FYNNEI. Ophthalmopathic donors had moderate-to-severe activity, CAS ≥3 and NOSPECS ≥4, with disease that had lasted under 3 months. J is TRBJ2-3 and V is TRBV2; the match to TRBD1 covers 9 bases. Sequenced sample: peripheral blood. This sequence was found in an adult man with Graves' ophthalmopathy. In nucleotides, the CDR3 is TGTGCCAGCGGAGTAATGGGACAGGGAAGAGATACGCAGTATTTT. Its protein is CASGVMGQGRDTQYF.